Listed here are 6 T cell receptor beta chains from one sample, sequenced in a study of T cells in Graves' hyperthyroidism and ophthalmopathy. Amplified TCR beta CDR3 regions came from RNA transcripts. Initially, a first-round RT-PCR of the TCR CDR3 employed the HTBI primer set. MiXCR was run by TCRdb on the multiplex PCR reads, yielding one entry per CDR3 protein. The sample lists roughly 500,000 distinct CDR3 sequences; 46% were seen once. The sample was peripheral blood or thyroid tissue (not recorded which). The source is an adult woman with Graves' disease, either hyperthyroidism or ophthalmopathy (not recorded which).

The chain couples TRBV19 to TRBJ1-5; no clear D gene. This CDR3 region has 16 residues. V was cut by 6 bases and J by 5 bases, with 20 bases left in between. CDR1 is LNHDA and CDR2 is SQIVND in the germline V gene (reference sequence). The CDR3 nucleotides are TGTGCCAGTAGGACTCGAGGGCGGACTCGGGATCAGCCCCAGCATTTT. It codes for CASRTRGRTRDQPQHF.

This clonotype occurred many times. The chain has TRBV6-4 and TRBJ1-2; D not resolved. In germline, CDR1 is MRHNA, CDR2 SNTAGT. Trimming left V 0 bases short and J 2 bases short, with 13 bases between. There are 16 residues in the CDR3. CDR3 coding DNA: TGTGCCAGCAGTGACTCGAAGGATAGACTGAACTATGGCTACACCTTC. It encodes CASSDSKDRLNYGYTF.

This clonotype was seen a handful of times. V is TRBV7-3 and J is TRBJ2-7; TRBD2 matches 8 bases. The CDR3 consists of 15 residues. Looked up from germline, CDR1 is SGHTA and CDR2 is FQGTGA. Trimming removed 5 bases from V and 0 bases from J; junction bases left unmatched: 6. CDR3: CASSPTSVSSYEQYF. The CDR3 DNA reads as TGTGCCAGCAGCCCGACTAGCGTCAGCTCCTACGAGCAGTACTTC. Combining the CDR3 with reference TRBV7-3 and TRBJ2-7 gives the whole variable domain GAGVSQTPSNKVTEKGKYVELRCDPISGHTALYWYRQSLGQGPEFLIYFQGTGAADDSGLPNDRFFAVRPEGSVSTLKIQRTERGDSAVYLCASSPTSVSSYEQYFGPGTRLTVT.

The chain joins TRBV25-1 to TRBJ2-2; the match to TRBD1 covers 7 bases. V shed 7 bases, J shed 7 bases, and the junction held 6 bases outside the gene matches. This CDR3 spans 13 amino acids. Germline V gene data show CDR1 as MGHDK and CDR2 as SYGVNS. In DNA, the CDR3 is TGTGCCAGCACCGACAGGGTCGGCGGGGAGCTGTTTTTT. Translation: CASTDRVGGELFF.

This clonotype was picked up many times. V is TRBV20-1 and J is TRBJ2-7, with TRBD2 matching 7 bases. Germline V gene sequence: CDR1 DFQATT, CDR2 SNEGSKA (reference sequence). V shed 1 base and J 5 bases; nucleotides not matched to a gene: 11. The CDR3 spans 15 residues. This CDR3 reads CSARGPRESAHEQYF. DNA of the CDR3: TGCAGTGCTAGAGGTCCGCGGGAGTCGGCCCACGAGCAGTACTTC.

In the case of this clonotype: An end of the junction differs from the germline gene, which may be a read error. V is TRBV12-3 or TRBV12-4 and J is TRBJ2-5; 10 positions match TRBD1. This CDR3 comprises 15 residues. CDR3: CASSLGTGAQETRYF. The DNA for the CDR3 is TGTGCCAGCAGTTTGGGGACAGGGGCACAAGAGACCCGGTACTTC.